The following is a T cell receptor beta chain sequence with its context. The authors' processing: Reference gene primer amplification gave nucleated cell count estimates. Assay: immunoSEQ multiplex PCR; the TCRdb copy retains only in-frame clones and omits some. V and J calls and clone size are those listed in that table; D and trimming were worked out from the DNA. This repertoire shows tens of thousands of clones, 91% found once; its top ten account for under 15%. J gave up 2 bases and V 4 bases, and 13 bases lay outside the gene matches. There are 17 residues in the CDR3. CDR1 is SGHDT, CDR2 YYEEEE, per germline. This record comes from a study of blood T cell repertoires in COVID-19. Study information: Samples came from the United States, Italy and Spain, spanning acute and convalescent COVID-19. PBMCs, B-cell-depleted T cells, or T cells were the source of the cDNA or gDNA that made up the material.

Sequencing was carried out using peripheral blood. The clonotype was recovered from a human donor with active COVID-19. The donor label of this sample is uncertain. This chain connects TRBV5-6 to TRBJ2-7, with 9 bases matching TRBD1. The DNA of the CDR3 is TGTGCCAGCAGCGGTTTTTACCGGGACAGGGCCACCTACGAGCAGTACTTC. Translated, it gives CASSGFYRDRATYEQYF.